The source of this T cell receptor beta chain is a study of tumor-infiltrating lymphocytes in primary liver carcinoma (dated 2017 in TCRdb). With regard to the full study: Surgical resection was performed in China between late 2015 and early 2016 on a few patients with histopathologically diagnosed primary liver carcinoma. Tumors of the five patients were stage T1-T3 N0M0 with maximum diameters of roughly 4 to 11 cm. Hepatocellular carcinoma (four) or combined HCC and intrahepatic cholangiocarcinoma (one) was present in the five patients, who were three men and two women aged 30 to 69 years. A total of about 35 specimens from 5 patients, comprising some 25 tumor regions, 5 adjacent noncancerous liver tissues and 5 peripheral blood samples, were covered by TCRbeta repertoire sequencing. For each liver tumor, the study sampled five regions along with adjacent normal tissue and blood, and applied TCRbeta repertoire sequencing, expression microarrays and whole-exome sequencing. Reproducibility between technical replicate repertoires was high, with correlation coefficients above 0.95 and mean shared-clone rates roughly 0.86. Each sample produced about 3.65 to 8 million productive TCRbeta reads, and read depth showed no significant difference between tissue types. Results the study describes overall, beyond this receptor: Bulk unsorted samples precluded comparing CD4+ and CD8+ T cell repertoires. Only the TCR beta chain was sequenced, so true repertoire diversity is likely underestimated because unpaired alpha chains were not captured. With just 4 to 6 patients in the study, the authors point out that the findings should be validated in a larger study. The top 250 clones made up a significantly larger repertoire fraction in tumors than in blood (p = 0.039). Pairs of tumor regions showed greater repertoire overlap (mean roughly 36%) than tumor-adjacent pairs (17%) or tumor-blood pairs (approximately 15%), which is consistent with antigen-driven expansion.

The CDR1 and CDR2 encoded by the germline V gene are SGHAT and FQNNGV. The CDR3 starts with the cysteine, ends with the phenylalanine, and has 16 residues. Of the read, only the CDR3 DNA is kept; its 48 bases are in frame from base 1. The germline ends are 23 bases apart after V is trimmed by 5 bases and J by 7 bases. A constant-region primer and ProtoScript II reverse transcriptase were used to reverse-transcribe TCRbeta-specific cDNA from about 0.55 ug total RNA. Construction of the TCRbeta libraries relied on three nested rounds of multiplex PCR, following a slightly modified ARM-PCR procedure. Each of the first two PCR rounds ran for around 10 cycles using multiplex TRBV1-TRBV30 forward primers together with a Cbeta reverse primer. Sample barcodes and Illumina adapters were added in a final 25-cycle PCR using Deep VentR polymerase. Before sequencing, amplicons between 200 and 500 bp were purified from gel using a QIAquick gel extraction kit. An Illumina HiSeq 2500 was used to sequence the TCRbeta amplicons with 250-bp paired-end reads. The study's own analysis went as follows. Trimmomatic v0.33 was used to quality-trim the reads, and FLASH v1.2.11 was used to merge paired reads so that full CDR3 sequences could be recovered. MiGEC v1.2.1b assigned V, D and J germline segments to the rearranged TCRbeta sequences. Clonotype statistics and Shannon-Wiener diversity indices were computed with VDJtools v1.0.0. Except for diversity analysis, only each sample's 250 most abundant clonotypes were used in subsequent analyses to reduce sampling bias. The public sequencing data were trimmed at Q25 with fastp and processed into clonotypes with MiXCR by TCRdb, which kept only in-frame beta chains. Under each unique CDR3 protein, matching rows form one entry showing the most common genes and DNA. The V and J calls reflect TCRdb's pipeline rather than the authors' work. Counted in this sample were 330,000 or so distinct CDR3 sequences; approximately 65% of them appeared once. The top ten hold about 6.5% of the sample.

This clonotype was counted only a few times. No cognate antigen has been identified for it. Base qualities are not provided; no much larger clone lies one nucleotide away. TRIzol reagent was used to extract blood RNA from unsorted whole blood, while the DNeasy Blood & Tissue kit provided the germline DNA. Patients had chronic HBV infection and were treatment-naive at sampling. Before surgery, four milliliters of peripheral blood were collected into K2EDTA tubes. The material sequenced was peripheral blood. This clonotype was sampled from a man in his forties or fifties with primary liver carcinoma and hepatitis B virus infection. The chain employs TRBV11-2 and TRBJ1-1; TRBD1 is a weak D gene call, 5 bases matching. At the DNA level, the sequence is TGTGCCAGCAGCCCTCCTTGGGCGGCGGGGGTTAATGAAGCTTTCTTT. It translates to CASSPPWAAGVNEAFF.